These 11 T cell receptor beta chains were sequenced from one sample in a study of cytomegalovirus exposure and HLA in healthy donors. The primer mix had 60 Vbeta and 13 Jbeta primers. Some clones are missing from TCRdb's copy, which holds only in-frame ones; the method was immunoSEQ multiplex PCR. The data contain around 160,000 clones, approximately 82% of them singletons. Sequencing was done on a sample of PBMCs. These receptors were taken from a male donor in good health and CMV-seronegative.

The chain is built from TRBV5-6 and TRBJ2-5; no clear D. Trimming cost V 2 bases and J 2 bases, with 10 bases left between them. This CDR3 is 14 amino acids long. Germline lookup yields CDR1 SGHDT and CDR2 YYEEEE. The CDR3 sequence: CASSFNRVQETQYF. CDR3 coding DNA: TGTGCCAGCAGCTTTAATAGAGTTCAAGAGACCCAGTACTTC. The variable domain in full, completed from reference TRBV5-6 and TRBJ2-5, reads DAGVTQSPTHLIKTRGQQVTLRCSPKSGHDTVSWYQQALGQGPQFIFQYYEEEERQRGNFPDRFSGHQFPNYSSELNVNALLLGDSALYLCASSFNRVQETQYFGPGTRLLVL.

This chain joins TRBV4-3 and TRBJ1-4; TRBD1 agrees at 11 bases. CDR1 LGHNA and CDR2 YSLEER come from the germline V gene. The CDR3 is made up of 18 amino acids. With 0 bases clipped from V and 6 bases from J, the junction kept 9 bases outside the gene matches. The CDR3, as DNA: TGCGCCAGCAGCCAAGATAGCAGAGGGACAGGGGGGGATGAAAAACTGTTTTTT. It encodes CASSQDSRGTGGDEKLFF.

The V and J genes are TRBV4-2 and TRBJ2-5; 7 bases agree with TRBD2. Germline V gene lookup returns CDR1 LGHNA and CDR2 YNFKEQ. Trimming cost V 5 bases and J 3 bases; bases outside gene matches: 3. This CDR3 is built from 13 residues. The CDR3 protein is CASSSGLEETQYF. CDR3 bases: TGTGCCAGCAGCTCCGGACTAGAAGAGACCCAGTACTTC.

CDR3 amino acids: CASSMTGGQDQPQHF. CDR3 in DNA: TGTGCCAGCAGTATGACAGGGGGCCAGGATCAGCCCCAGCATTTT. The chain couples TRBV27 to TRBJ1-5; 10 bases align to TRBD1. Germline trimming cut 5 bases from V and 5 bases from J; bases unmatched to any gene: 6. The CDR3 totals 15 residues. Germline V gene data show CDR1 as MNHEY and CDR2 as SMNVEV (reference sequence).

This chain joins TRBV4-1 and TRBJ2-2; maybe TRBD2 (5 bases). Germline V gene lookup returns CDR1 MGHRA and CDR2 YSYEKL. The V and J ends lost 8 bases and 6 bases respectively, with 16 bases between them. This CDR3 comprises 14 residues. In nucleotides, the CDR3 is TGCGCCAGCTCCTCCGGAGGTTCAGCCGGGGAGCTGTTTTTT. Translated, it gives CASSSGGSAGELFF.

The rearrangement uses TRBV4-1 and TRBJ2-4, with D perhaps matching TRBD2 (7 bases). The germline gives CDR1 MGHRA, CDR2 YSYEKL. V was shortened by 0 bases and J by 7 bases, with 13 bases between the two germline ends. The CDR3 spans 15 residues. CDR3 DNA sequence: TGCGCCAGCAGCCAAGAGAGGGGGGGGTTCAACATTCAGTACTTC. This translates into CASSQERGGFNIQYF.

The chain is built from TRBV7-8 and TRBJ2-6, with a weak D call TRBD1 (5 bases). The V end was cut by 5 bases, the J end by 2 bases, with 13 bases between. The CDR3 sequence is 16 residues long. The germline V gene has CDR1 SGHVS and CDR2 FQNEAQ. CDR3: CASSPRIGAGANVLTF. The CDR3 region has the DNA TGTGCCAGCAGCCCCAGAATAGGGGCTGGGGCCAACGTCCTGACTTTC.

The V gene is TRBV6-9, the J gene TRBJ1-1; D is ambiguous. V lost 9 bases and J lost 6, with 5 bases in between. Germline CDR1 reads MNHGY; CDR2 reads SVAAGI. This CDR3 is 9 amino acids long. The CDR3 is CARRAEAFF. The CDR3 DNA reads TGTGCCAGGAGAGCTGAAGCTTTCTTT.

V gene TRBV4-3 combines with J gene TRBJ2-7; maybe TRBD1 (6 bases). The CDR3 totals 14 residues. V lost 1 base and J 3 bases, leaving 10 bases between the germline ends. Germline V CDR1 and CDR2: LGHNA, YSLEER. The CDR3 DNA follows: TGCGCCAGCAGCCAAGGCCTACAGGGCTACGAGCAGTACTTC. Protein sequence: CASSQGLQGYEQYF.

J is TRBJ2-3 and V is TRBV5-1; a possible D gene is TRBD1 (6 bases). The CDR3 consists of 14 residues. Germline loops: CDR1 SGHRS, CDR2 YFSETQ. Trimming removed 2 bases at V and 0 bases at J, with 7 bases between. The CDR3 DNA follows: TGCGCCAGCAGCTTCGGACAGAGCACAGATACGCAGTATTTT. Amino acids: CASSFGQSTDTQYF.

CDR3 loop: CASSVFENSGNTIYF. The CDR3 nucleotides read TGTGCCAGCAGCGTATTTGAGAACTCTGGAAACACCATATATTTT. The V and J genes are TRBV9 and TRBJ1-3; D uncertain. This CDR3 is built from 15 residues. CDR1 and CDR2 from the germline V gene are SGDLS and YYNGEE. V lost 1 base and J lost 0, with 8 bases in between.